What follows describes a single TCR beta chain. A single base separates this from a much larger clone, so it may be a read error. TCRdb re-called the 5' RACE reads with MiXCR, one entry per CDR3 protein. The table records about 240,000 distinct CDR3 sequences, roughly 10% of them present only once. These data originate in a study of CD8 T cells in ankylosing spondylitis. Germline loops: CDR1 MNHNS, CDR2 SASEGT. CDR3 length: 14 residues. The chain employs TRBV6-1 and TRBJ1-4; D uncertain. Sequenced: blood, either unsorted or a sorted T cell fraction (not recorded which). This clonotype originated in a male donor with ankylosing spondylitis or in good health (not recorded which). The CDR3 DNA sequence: TGTACCAGCAGTACAACTGAGACTAATGAAAAACTGTTTTTT. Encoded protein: CTSSTTETNEKLFF.